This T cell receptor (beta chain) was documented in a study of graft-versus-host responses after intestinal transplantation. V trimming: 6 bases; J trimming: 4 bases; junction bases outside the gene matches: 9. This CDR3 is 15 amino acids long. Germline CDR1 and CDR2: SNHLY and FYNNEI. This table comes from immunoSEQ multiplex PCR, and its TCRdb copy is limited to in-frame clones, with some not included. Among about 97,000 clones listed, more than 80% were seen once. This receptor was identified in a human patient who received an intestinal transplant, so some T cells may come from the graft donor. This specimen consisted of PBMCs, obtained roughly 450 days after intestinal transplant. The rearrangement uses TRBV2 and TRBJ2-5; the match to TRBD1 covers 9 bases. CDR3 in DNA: TGTGCCAGCAGGGGTTGGACAGGGGCGGCAGAGACCCAGTACTTC. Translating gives CASRGWTGAAETQYF.